What follows are 18 T cell receptor beta chains derived from one specimen sequenced in a study of cytomegalovirus exposure and HLA in healthy donors. Profiled with immunoSEQ multiplex PCR; TCRdb holds only in-frame clones, not every one. Of roughly 250,000 clones listed, just under 90% are singletons. The specimen was PBMCs. The receptor set was obtained from a man between 18 and 29 years old in good health and CMV-seronegative.

The chain recombines TRBV19 with TRBJ1-5; weak D call: TRBD1 (6 bases). This CDR3 is 14 amino acids long. From germline, CDR1 is LNHDA and CDR2 SQIVND (reference sequence). The V end was cut by 5 bases, the J end by 6 bases, with 14 bases between. The CDR3 protein is CASSYWGGGQPQHF. Written as DNA, the CDR3 is TGTGCCAGTAGTTATTGGGGGGGCGGTCAGCCCCAGCATTTT.

The V and J genes are TRBV5-1 and TRBJ2-1; 7 positions agree with TRBD2. The CDR3 extends over 16 amino acids. V dropped 4 bases and J dropped 5; count of bases not matched to a gene: 12. Germline-derived CDR1 and CDR2 are SGHRS and YFSETQ. CDR3 amino acids: CASSPNRAGLHNEQFF. The CDR3 DNA is TGCGCCAGCAGCCCCAATAGGGCGGGACTACACAATGAGCAGTTCTTC. The whole variable domain, remainder taken from reference TRBV5-1 and TRBJ2-1, is KAGVTQTPRYLIKTRGQQVTLSCSPISGHRSVSWYQQTPGQGLQFLFEYFSETQRNKGNFPGRFSGRQFSNSRSEMNVSTLELGDSALYLCASSPNRAGLHNEQFFGPGTRLTVL.

The chain links TRBV28 to TRBJ2-2, with 8 bases identical to TRBD2. The CDR3 loop spans 14 amino acids. Germline V gene lookup returns CDR1 MDHEN and CDR2 SYDVKM. The V segment lost 5 bases and the J segment 8 bases; nucleotides outside the gene matches: 7. CDR3 bases: TGTGCCAGCAGTGGACTAGCTGTTAGAGGGGAGCTGTTTTTT. Its protein is CASSGLAVRGELFF.

This clone was seen only a few times. The chain couples TRBV10-2 to TRBJ1-2; no clear D. This CDR3 contains 12 residues. The ends were cut back, 7 bases at V and 4 bases at J, with 10 bases in the middle. CDR1 and CDR2 (germline): WSHSY, SAAADI. The DNA of the CDR3 is TGCGCCAGCATGCTGGGAGGCTATGGCTACACCTTC. Protein sequence: CASMLGGYGYTF.

The J gene is TRBJ2-2, the V gene TRBV9; the match to TRBD2 covers 9 bases. Germline values: CDR1 SGDLS, CDR2 YYNGEE. Trimming removed 3 bases from V and 2 bases from J; junction bases left unmatched: 5. The CDR3 has 16 amino acids. The chain's CDR3 is CASSEPGLANTGELFF. In nucleotides, the CDR3 is TGTGCCAGCAGCGAACCGGGACTAGCTAACACCGGGGAGCTGTTTTTT.

The rearrangement uses TRBV2 and TRBJ2-2, with 7 bases aligning to TRBD2. The CDR3 is 13 amino acids. CDR1 is SNHLY, CDR2 FYNNEI, per germline. Trimming at V came to 6 bases and at J to 5 bases, leaving 3 bases not matched to a gene. The CDR3 region is CASSLRGTGELFF. As DNA, the CDR3 is TGTGCCAGCAGCTTGCGGGGGACCGGGGAGCTGTTTTTT.

For this clone: Here the CDR3 omits its conserved ending phenylalanine or tryptophan, so a read error is the likely source. No DNA is shown, since the ends of the CDR3 on it are uncertain; the CDR3 is the one TCRdb lists. This chain uses TRBV6-5 with TRBJ2-7; the table gives TRBD1 as D, unverified against the DNA. CDR1 and CDR2 from the germline V gene are MNHEY and SVGAGI. The CDR3 comprises 8 residues, both ends counted. The CDR3: CASPGTEN.

The chain links TRBV2 to TRBJ1-2; TRBD1 agrees at 12 bases. The CDR3 contains 15 residues. CDR1 is SNHLY, CDR2 FYNNEI, per germline. Unmatched junction bases numbered 6, after V lost 2 bases and J lost 8 bases. Here the CDR3 DNA reads TGTGCCAGCAGTGAATTGGGACAGGGGGCGGGAGGCTACACCTTC. Protein product: CASSELGQGAGGYTF. Variable domain in full (rest from reference TRBV2 and TRBJ1-2): EPEVTQTPSHQVTQMGQEVILRCVPISNHLYFYWYRQILGQKVEFLVSFYNNEISEKSEIFDDQFSVERPDGSNFTLKIRSTKLEDSAMYFCASSELGQGAGGYTFGSGTRLTVV.

This clone was observed a single time. The rearrangement uses TRBV7-2 and TRBJ1-2; 9 bases match TRBD1. The germline CDR1 and CDR2 sequences are SGHTA and FQGNSA. V shed 3 bases and J 6 bases; nucleotides not matched to a gene: 2. CDR3 size: 13 residues. The DNA for the CDR3 is TGTGCCAGCAGCTTCGACAGGGGGAATGGCTACACCTTC. Encoded protein: CASSFDRGNGYTF.

The rearrangement joins TRBV4-2 to TRBJ2-2; D uncertain. CDR1 is LGHNA, CDR2 YNFKEQ, per germline. The CDR3 is 13 amino acids. Trimming stripped 1 base from V and 13 bases from J, with 13 bases between. The CDR3 is CASSQVPLSRLFF. The DNA for the CDR3 is TGTGCCAGCAGCCAAGTTCCCCTGAGTCGGCTGTTTTTT.

This clone appeared once. V gene TRBV11-2 combines with J gene TRBJ2-1, with 12 bases aligning to TRBD2. The CDR3 is 16 amino acids. The V gene end was trimmed by 8 bases and the J gene end by 0 bases; junction bases not matched to a gene: 5. Looked up from germline, CDR1 is SGHAT and CDR2 is FQNNGV. CDR3 sequence (DNA): TGTGCCAGCGGAATGACTAGCGGGAGCTCCTACAATGAGCAGTTCTTC. Translating it yields CASGMTSGSSYNEQFF.

The chain combines TRBV29-1 with TRBJ2-1, with 11 bases that match TRBD2. The CDR3 length is 14 residues. J gave up 3 bases and V 7 bases, and 5 bases lay outside the gene matches. Germline CDR1 is SQVTM and CDR2 is ANQGSEA. The DNA of the CDR3 is TGCAGCGGCCAACTAGCGGGAGACTACAATGAGCAGTTCTTC. Protein: CSGQLAGDYNEQFF.

The J gene is TRBJ2-5, the V gene TRBV6-5, with a weak D call TRBD2 (5 bases). This CDR3 contains 14 residues. Looked up from germline, CDR1 is MNHEY and CDR2 is SVGAGI. V shed 10 bases and J shed 1 base, with 16 bases lying between them. CDR3 amino acids: CATHPGRRQETQYF. CDR3 DNA: TGTGCCACTCATCCGGGGAGACGCCAAGAGACCCAGTACTTC.

This rearrangement joins TRBV6-5 to TRBJ2-3; 8 bases map to TRBD2. Germline CDR1 is MNHEY and CDR2 is SVGAGI. With 0 bases clipped from V and 2 bases from J, the junction kept 4 bases outside the gene matches. This CDR3 has 16 amino acids. The CDR3 is CASSYSSGGYTDTQYF. The CDR3 DNA follows: TGTGCCAGCAGTTACTCGAGCGGGGGCTACACAGATACGCAGTATTTT.

CDR3 residues: CASSPSFGTSGDTQYF. The CDR3 nucleotides read TGTGCCAGCAGCCCGTCTTTCGGGACTAGTGGAGATACGCAGTATTTT. The rearrangement links TRBV4-2 to TRBJ2-3, with TRBD2 matching 8 bases. Trimming at V came to 4 bases and at J to 5 bases, leaving 11 bases not matched to a gene. The CDR3 has 16 amino acids. CDR1 and CDR2 (germline): LGHNA, YNFKEQ.

The chain couples TRBV7-3 to TRBJ2-7; D remains unclear. The germline CDR1 and CDR2 sequences are SGHTA and FQGTGA. This CDR3 has 16 residues. V lost 1 base and J 0 bases, leaving 13 bases between the germline ends. The CDR3 sequence is CASSLKTRESSYEQYF. DNA of the CDR3: TGTGCCAGCAGCTTAAAAACTCGCGAAAGCTCCTACGAGCAGTACTTC.

V and J are TRBV7-6 and TRBJ2-7; 7 nucleotides agree with TRBD1. The CDR3 consists of 12 residues. CDR1 SGHVS and CDR2 FNYEAQ come from the germline V gene. The J segment lost 6 bases and the V segment lost 3 bases, leaving 2 bases of the junction unmatched. CDR3 bases: TGTGCCAGCAGCTTCACAGGGGCCGAGCAGTACTTC. It codes for CASSFTGAEQYF.

V is TRBV5-1 and J is TRBJ1-1; 8 nucleotides match TRBD1. The V gene end was trimmed by 4 bases and the J gene end by 2 bases; junction bases not matched to a gene: 7. CDR1 and CDR2 (germline): SGHRS, YFSETQ. The CDR3 has 15 amino acids. The CDR3 coding sequence is TGCGCCAGCAGCAACGGACAGGGTGGAAACACTGAAGCTTTCTTT. As protein: CASSNGQGGNTEAFF.